Listed here are 30 T cell receptor beta chains from one sample, sequenced in a study of regulatory T cells in long-lasting Graves disease. Sequencing libraries for TCR beta were prepared with iRepertoire HTBI primers and Arm-PCR of CDR3 regions. TCRdb re-derived calls from the multiplex PCR reads in MiXCR, one entry per CDR3 protein. The sample holds approximately 350,000 distinct CDR3 sequences, approximately 25% seen once. Time point denoted: persistent/refractory GD, antithyroid drugs over 5 years with positive TRAb. Researchers made the TCR library from RNA that was extracted from PBMCs. The sample in question was peripheral blood mononuclear cells (PBMCs), obtained when the disease was refractory, from a patient treated with antithyroid drugs. The receptors were gathered from a middle-aged woman with Graves disease.

The chain employs TRBV15 and TRBJ2-7; D might be TRBD1 (6 bases). Between the trimmed V and J ends, which lost 0 bases and 3 bases, there was a span of 12 bases. CDR3 length equals 15 residues. Germline V lookup: CDR1 LNHNV, CDR2 YYDKDF (reference sequence). The CDR3 nucleotides read TGTGCCACCAGCAGAGATTTAGGCAGGGGCTACGAGCAGTACTTC. This gives the protein CATSRDLGRGYEQYF.

The DNA of the CDR3 is TGCGCCAGCAGCTTGGAAGGTCACCTACAGTACGAGCAGTACTTC. This codes for CASSLEGHLQYEQYF. This chain uses TRBV5-1 with TRBJ2-7; D uncertain. V gave up 0 bases and J gave up 4 bases, with 14 bases separating them. Germline assignment: CDR1 SGHRS and CDR2 YFSETQ. This CDR3 spans 15 amino acids.

In this sample, this clonotype turned up many times. V is TRBV7-9 and J is TRBJ1-2, with TRBD1 matching 10 bases. Germline CDR1 reads SEHNR; CDR2 reads FQNEAQ (reference sequence). Germline trimming cut 4 bases from V and 8 bases from J; bases unmatched to any gene: 4. The CDR3 is 13 amino acids. The CDR3 is CASSSGTGAGYTF. For the CDR3, the DNA is TGTGCCAGCAGCTCCGGGACAGGGGCAGGCTACACCTTC. Using reference TRBV7-9 and TRBJ1-2 for the parts outside the CDR3, the full variable domain is DTGVSQNPRHKITKRGQNVTFRCDPISEHNRLYWYRQTLGQGPEFLTYFQNEAQLEKSRLLSDRFSAERPKGSFSTLEIQRTEQGDSAMYLCASSSGTGAGYTFGSGTRLTVV.

This clonotype has a count of ten or more. The CDR3, as DNA: TGTGCCAGCAGCGAGGGGGTTCCGTCCGAGCAGTACTTC. It is translated as CASSEGVPSEQYF. The rearrangement joins TRBV6-1 to TRBJ2-7, with a tentative D call TRBD1 (6 bases). Trimming shortened V by 6 bases and J by 6 bases, and 15 bases separated the two germline ends. The CDR3 consists of 13 residues. Germline CDR1 reads MNHNS; CDR2 reads SASEGT.

There are a few counts of this clonotype. CDR3 in DNA: TGTGCCAGCAGTAAACCCCGGGACAGGATATCTGGGGCCAACGTCCTGACTTTC. Its protein is CASSKPRDRISGANVLTF. The chain couples TRBV12-3 or TRBV12-4 to TRBJ2-6; 8 bases map to TRBD1. The CDR3 is 18 residues long. J gave up 1 base and V 5 bases, and 10 bases lay outside the gene matches.

This sequence joins TRBV6-5 and TRBJ2-5; D could derive from TRBD1 or TRBD2 (5 bases each). Trimming cost V 0 bases and J 5 bases, with 13 bases left between them. The CDR3 consists of 15 residues. Germline assignment: CDR1 MNHEY and CDR2 SVGAGI. The CDR3 bases are TGTGCCAGCAGTTACTCGAGGTCAGAGGGGGAGACCCAGTACTTC. It encodes CASSYSRSEGETQYF.

This clonotype was recorded many times. The rearrangement uses TRBV7-6 and TRBJ1-2; D gene uncertain. The CDR3 runs 15 residues. CDR1 SGHVS and CDR2 FNYEAQ come from the germline V gene. Trimming pared 5 bases from V and 3 bases from J, leaving 16 bases between. The DNA for the CDR3 is TGTGCCAGCAGCCAAGGCCCCCGGGGTGACTATGGCTACACCTTC. Its translation is CASSQGPRGDYGYTF.

This clonotype was counted a few times. V is TRBV20-1 and J is TRBJ1-5; no clear D. Trimming stripped 5 bases from V and 0 bases from J, with 5 bases between. This CDR3 has 12 amino acids. Germline V gives CDR1 DFQATT, CDR2 SNEGSKA (reference sequence). CDR3 in DNA: TGCAGTGCTGGGATTAGCAATCAGCCCCAGCATTTT. Amino acids: CSAGISNQPQHF.

The V gene is TRBV6-2 or TRBV6-3, the J gene TRBJ1-2; maybe TRBD1 (5 bases). Per the germline V gene, CDR1 is MNHEY and CDR2 is SVGEGT. This CDR3 has 15 amino acids. Trimming left V 0 bases short and J 5 bases short, with 13 bases between. The CDR3 DNA is TGTGCCAGCAGTTACTCAGCAGGGATGGGTTATGGCTACACCTTC. It translates to CASSYSAGMGYGYTF.

This clonotype was seen repeatedly, ten times or more. The chain links TRBV28 to TRBJ1-2; TRBD1 matches 9 bases. Trimming took 6 bases from V and 7 from J; bases not matched to a gene: 9. This CDR3 is 14 amino acids long. Germline CDR1 and CDR2: MDHEN and SYDVKM. The CDR3 sequence is CASRLQGARFGYTF. Written as DNA, the CDR3 is TGTGCCAGCAGACTACAGGGGGCGAGATTTGGCTACACCTTC.

This clonotype came up many times. The V gene is TRBV29-1, the J gene TRBJ2-5; D may be TRBD1 (6 bases). V lost 4 bases and J lost 0, with 9 bases in between. CDR3 length: 13 amino acids. Germline V gene data show CDR1 as SQVTM and CDR2 as ANQGSEA. This CDR3 reads CSVVWDNQETQYF. The CDR3 nucleotides read TGCAGCGTTGTTTGGGACAACCAAGAGACCCAGTACTTC.

This clonotype was picked up one time. Given a much more abundant clone one base away, this may be a read error. The chain joins TRBV11-2 to TRBJ1-1, with 7 bases fitting TRBD1. Per the germline V gene, CDR1 is SGHAT and CDR2 is FQNNGV. This CDR3 is 13 amino acids long. CDR3 sequence: CAGRGRKVNPAFF. DNA for the CDR3: TGTGCCGGCAGGGGGAGGAAGGTGAATCCAGCTTTCTTT.

Many counts were recorded for this clonotype. The V and J genes are TRBV27 and TRBJ2-7; TRBD2 aligns across 10 bases. The trim removed 6 bases at V and 5 bases at J, leaving 7 bases unmatched. The CDR3 spans 14 residues. Per the germline V gene, CDR1 is MNHEY and CDR2 is SMNVEV (reference sequence). The CDR3 nucleotides are TGTGCCAGCAGGCCAGCGGGAGGGTTACACGAGCAGTACTTC. Protein product: CASRPAGGLHEQYF.

The sample holds many counts of this clonotype. The chain combines TRBV12-3 or TRBV12-4 with TRBJ1-6; D gene unclear. The CDR3 extends over 14 amino acids. V was pared by 7 bases and J by 9 bases, with 16 bases between. As DNA, the CDR3 is TGTGCCAGCACCTGGAGGGCTATTGGTTCACCCCTCCACTTT. It translates to CASTWRAIGSPLHF.

This clonotype was recorded at least ten times. The chain combines TRBV28 with TRBJ2-5; either TRBD1 or TRBD2 may supply D (5 bases each). The V gene lost 4 bases and the J gene lost 0 bases, with 9 bases spanning the gap. The CDR3 consists of 14 residues. The germline V gene encodes CDR1 MDHEN and CDR2 SYDVKM. The CDR3 sequence is CASSWGPYQETQYF. As DNA, the CDR3 is TGTGCCAGCAGTTGGGGACCGTACCAAGAGACCCAGTACTTC. Complete variable domain (other parts from reference TRBV28 and TRBJ2-5): DVKVTQSSRYLVKRTGEKVFLECVQDMDHENMFWYRQDPGLGLRLIYFSYDVKMKEKGDIPEGYSVSREKKERFSLILESASTNQTSMYLCASSWGPYQETQYFGPGTRLLVL.

The chain couples TRBV3-1 to TRBJ1-5; D gene ambiguous. CDR1 and CDR2 from the germline V gene are LGHDT and YNNKEL (reference sequence). The CDR3 runs 15 residues. The V and J ends lost 3 bases and 0 bases respectively, with 9 bases between them. The CDR3 reads CASSQGSDSNQPQHF. The CDR3 bases are TGTGCCAGCAGCCAGGGCAGCGATAGCAATCAGCCCCAGCATTTT.

V and J are TRBV29-1 and TRBJ1-2; 7 bases fit TRBD1. Germline V lookup: CDR1 SQVTM, CDR2 ANQGSEA. This CDR3 contains 13 residues. With V trimmed by 6 bases and J by 8 bases, 12 bases remained unmatched. The CDR3 sequence is CSVETRQGSGYTF. In DNA form, the CDR3 reads TGCAGCGTGGAAACCCGACAGGGCTCAGGCTACACCTTC.

The chain recombines TRBV5-1 with TRBJ2-2; 7 bases are a match to TRBD1. This CDR3 region has 15 residues. The V gene end was trimmed by 1 base and the J gene end by 6 bases; junction bases not matched to a gene: 6. From germline, CDR1 is SGHRS and CDR2 YFSETQ. The CDR3 DNA reads TGCGCCAGCAGCTTGACAGACAGGGCTTCCGGGGAGCTGTTTTTT. This codes for CASSLTDRASGELFF.

The chain joins TRBV7-9 to TRBJ2-7, with D tentatively TRBD1 or TRBD2 (6 bases each). V was clipped by 5 bases and J by 10 bases, with 24 bases between them. The CDR3 is made up of 15 amino acids. Per the germline V gene, CDR1 is SEHNR and CDR2 is FQNEAQ (reference sequence). CDR3 protein: CASSPGGQGVKVQYF. CDR3 in DNA: TGTGCCAGCAGCCCCGGGGGCCAGGGCGTTAAGGTCCAGTACTTC.

In this sample, this clonotype turned up many times. This chain joins TRBV29-1 and TRBJ2-7; 7 nucleotides agree with TRBD1. Trimming at V came to 6 bases and at J to 2 bases, leaving 10 bases not matched to a gene. The CDR3 has 14 residues. The germline V gene has CDR1 SQVTM and CDR2 ANQGSEA. The CDR3 DNA reads as TGCAGCGTGAGGGGTAGAAGGGGGCCCTACGAGCAGTACTTC. It codes for CSVRGRRGPYEQYF.

The CDR3 nucleotides read TGTGCCAGCAGGGAATGGGACAGGGGCACAGATACGCAGTATTTT. Its protein is CASREWDRGTDTQYF. The rearrangement links TRBV5-4 to TRBJ2-3; 9 positions agree with TRBD1. In germline, CDR1 is SGHNT, CDR2 YYREEE (reference sequence). The CDR3 totals 15 residues. J lost 1 base, V lost 5 bases, and 5 bases had no gene match. Based on the CDR3 plus reference TRBV5-4 and TRBJ2-3, the full variable domain is ETGVTQSPTHLIKTRGQQVTLRCSSQSGHNTVSWYQQALGQGPQFIFQYYREEENGRGNFPPRFSGLQFPNYSSELNVNALELDDSALYLCASREWDRGTDTQYFGPGTRLTVL.

With regard to this clonotype: This may arise from a read error, as a much more abundant clone is one base away. The chain is built from TRBV28 and TRBJ2-7, with TRBD1 matching over 7 bases. The CDR3 sequence is 12 residues long. Germline assignment: CDR1 MDHEN and CDR2 SYDVKM. Losses at the gene ends were 6 bases for V and 6 bases for J; bases not matched to a gene: 5. In nucleotides, the CDR3 is TGTGCCAGCAGCAGGGGGTACGGCGAGCAGTACTTC. Residues: CASSRGYGEQYF.

The chain combines TRBV7-6 with TRBJ2-5; D uncertain. V lost 0 bases and J 4 bases, leaving 21 bases between the germline ends. From germline, CDR1 is SGHVS and CDR2 FNYEAQ. This CDR3 region has 18 residues. Here the CDR3 DNA reads TGTGCCAGCAGCTTAGCGCCGGCAGGAACCCACCCAGTAGAGACCCAGTACTTC. The encoded protein is CASSLAPAGTHPVETQYF.

V gene TRBV5-4 combines with J gene TRBJ2-7; weak D call: TRBD2 (6 bases). From germline, CDR1 is SGHNT and CDR2 YYREEE (reference sequence). Trimming pared 3 bases from V and 0 bases from J, leaving 16 bases between. The CDR3 spans 16 residues. CDR3 bases: TGTGCCAGCAGCTCGACCGGACTACCTCGCTCCTACGAGCAGTACTTC. Its translation: CASSSTGLPRSYEQYF.

V is TRBV12-3 or TRBV12-4 and J is TRBJ2-1; possibly TRBD2 for D (7 bases). The CDR3 has 16 residues. The V gene lost 7 bases and the J gene lost 0 bases, with 16 bases spanning the gap. Here the CDR3 DNA reads TGTGCCAGCACACGGGGGGCGGGCCCCTCCTACAATGAGCAGTTCTTC. Translation: CASTRGAGPSYNEQFF.

In this sample, this clonotype turned up many times. This may be a read error: a much more frequent sequence differs by one nucleotide. CDR3 DNA sequence: TGTGCCAGCACCCTCTCCTACGAGCAGTACTTC. Translated: CASTLSYEQYF. The rearrangement links TRBV2 to TRBJ2-7, with D uncertain. This CDR3 has 11 amino acids. Germline V gene sequence: CDR1 SNHLY, CDR2 FYNNEI. Trimming cost V 7 bases and J 0 bases, with 4 bases left between them.

This chain links TRBV11-3 with TRBJ2-2, with D uncertain. Germline V gives CDR1 SGHNT, CDR2 YENEEA. V lost 5 bases and J lost 1, with 14 bases in between. There are 16 residues in the CDR3. The CDR3 loop is CASSATGLMNTGELFF. In nucleotides, the CDR3 is TGTGCCAGCAGCGCAACCGGTCTTATGAACACCGGGGAGCTGTTTTTT.

This clonotype has only a few counts. The V call is TRBV30, the J call TRBJ2-7; perhaps TRBD1 as D (6 bases). The V gene's germline CDR1 is GTSNPN and CDR2 SVGIG (reference sequence). V was trimmed by 4 bases and J by 7 bases, leaving 20 bases between them. This CDR3 region has 14 residues. In DNA, the CDR3 is TGTGCCTGGACCCAAACCGGGCCAACAGGGGAGCAGTACTTC. Translated: CAWTQTGPTGEQYF.

The chain employs TRBV18 and TRBJ2-7; no firm D call. V lost 6 bases and J 0 bases, leaving 9 bases between the germline ends. The CDR3 sequence is 13 residues long. Germline CDR1 KGHSH, CDR2 LQKENI. The CDR3 sequence is CASSNKYSYEQYF. The CDR3 DNA follows: TGTGCCAGCTCGAACAAATACTCCTACGAGCAGTACTTC.

This clonotype was seen more than once but under ten times. The CDR3 nucleotides are TGTGCCAGCAAACGGGCGGGAACCGGGGAGCTGTTTTTT. Translating gives CASKRAGTGELFF. The V call is TRBV28, the J call TRBJ2-2; possible D gene TRBD2, 6 bases. This CDR3 has 13 amino acids. CDR1 and CDR2 from the germline V gene are MDHEN and SYDVKM. The V and J ends lost 7 bases and 5 bases respectively, with 11 bases between them.